Below are 24 T cell receptor beta chains sequenced from a single sample in a study of CD8+ T cells in alopecia areata. Treatment described: oral pan-JAK inhibitor, 5-10 mg twice daily. cDNA reverse transcribed from extracted RNA served as the sequencing template. The table came from immunoSEQ multiplex PCR; TCRdb's copy has only in-frame clones and leaves some out. The data show over 100,000 clones, with around 53% seen just once and roughly 0.5% held by the top ten. The specimen was CD4+ T cells sorted from blood, collected at week 4, from a patient treated with tofacitinib. The receptor set was obtained from a human donor with alopecia areata.

This clone was seen a few times. The chain carries TRBV14 and TRBJ1-2, with a possible D match to TRBD1 (6 bases). In germline, CDR1 is SGHDN, CDR2 FVKESK. This CDR3 comprises 14 residues. Deletions cut 8 bases from V and 4 bases from J, with 17 bases between. DNA of the CDR3: TGTGCCAGCTCCCGGGACACCAAATCCTATGGCTACACCTTC. Residues: CASSRDTKSYGYTF.

This clone was counted between two and nine times. Other DNA sequences in this sample translate to the same CDR3. The chain carries TRBV14 and TRBJ2-3; D is uncertain. The CDR3 is made up of 12 amino acids. From germline, CDR1 is SGHDN and CDR2 FVKESK. With 0 bases removed from V and 7 bases from J, the gap between germline ends came to 5 bases. DNA of the CDR3: TGTGCCAGCAGCCAAGATCGGCATACGCAGTATTTT. The encoded protein is CASSQDRHTQYF. The entire variable domain, with the rest obtained from reference TRBV14 and TRBJ2-3, is as follows: EAGVTQFPSHSVIEKGQTVTLRCDPISGHDNLYWYRRVMGKEIKFLLHFVKESKQDESGMPNNRFLAERTGGTYSTLKVQPAELEDSGVYFCASSQDRHTQYFGPGTRLTVL.

This sequence joins TRBV30 and TRBJ1-1; D unresolved. The CDR3 is 14 amino acids. V lost 2 bases and J lost 0, with 10 bases in between. Germline V CDR1 and CDR2: GTSNPN, SVGIG (reference sequence). CDR3 DNA sequence: TGTGCCTGGAGTCCCCACCTAGTGAACACTGAAGCTTTCTTT. This translates into CAWSPHLVNTEAFF.

In its sample, this clone was seen a few times. The chain joins TRBV5-1 to TRBJ2-3; D not resolved. With 1 base removed from V and 1 base from J, the gap between germline ends came to 4 bases. Germline loops: CDR1 SGHRS, CDR2 YFSETQ. The CDR3 loop spans 13 amino acids. CDR3 in amino acids: CASSLTRTDTQYF. In DNA form, the CDR3 reads TGCGCCAGCAGCTTGACCCGCACAGATACGCAGTATTTT.

V and J are TRBV4-2 and TRBJ2-7; TRBD2 matches at 8 bases. The CDR3 is made up of 18 amino acids. V lost 0 bases and J lost 1; bases outside the gene matches: 11. Per the germline V gene, CDR1 is LGHNA and CDR2 is YNFKEQ. The CDR3 loop is CASSQDLRGVGSSYEQYF. In DNA, the CDR3 is TGTGCCAGCAGCCAAGACTTGCGGGGGGTAGGGTCGTCCTACGAGCAGTACTTC.

The chain has TRBV29-1 and TRBJ1-2, with TRBD1 matching over 7 bases. The germline CDR1 and CDR2 sequences are SQVTM and ANQGSEA. Trimming cost V 7 bases and J 4 bases; bases outside gene matches: 6. This CDR3 has 12 residues. The CDR3, as DNA: TGCAGCGCCTGGGACAGAGCCTATGGCTACACCTTC. It is translated as CSAWDRAYGYTF. Full variable domain (outside the CDR3, taken from reference TRBV29-1 and TRBJ1-2): SAVISQKPSRDICQRGTSLTIQCQVDSQVTMMFWYRQQPGQSLTLIATANQGSEATYESGFVIDKFPISRPNLTFSTLTVSNMSPEDSSIYLCSAWDRAYGYTFGSGTRLTVV.

This clone was counted a single time. J is TRBJ1-6 and V is TRBV5-1; TRBD1 matches at 7 bases. Germline loops: CDR1 SGHRS, CDR2 YFSETQ. The length of the CDR3 is 13 residues. V trimming: 5 bases; J trimming: 10 bases; junction bases outside the gene matches: 6. The CDR3 DNA reads TGCGCCAGCAGGACAGGGTCAGGATCACCCCTCCACTTT. Protein: CASRTGSGSPLHF.

This clone was detected only a few times. The chain links TRBV10-3 to TRBJ2-1, with D perhaps being TRBD1 or TRBD2 (5 bases each). V was pared by 0 bases and J by 8 bases, with 17 bases between. The CDR3 is 16 residues long. Germline values: CDR1 ENHRY, CDR2 SYGVKD. The chain's CDR3 is CAISESTAGQGDEQFF. In DNA, the CDR3 is TGTGCCATCAGTGAGTCGACGGCCGGGCAGGGAGATGAGCAGTTCTTC.

This chain links TRBV29-1 with TRBJ2-3; 12 bases fit TRBD1. Germline lookup yields CDR1 SQVTM and CDR2 ANQGSEA. After removal of 5 bases from V and 4 bases from J, the junction contained 7 bases not matched to a gene. This CDR3 spans 15 amino acids. CDR3 DNA sequence: TGCAGCGTTTTAGCCGGGACAGGGGGCGCAGATACGCAGTATTTT. Protein: CSVLAGTGGADTQYF.

The V gene is TRBV27, the J gene TRBJ1-5; D gene uncertain. Germline V gene lookup returns CDR1 MNHEY and CDR2 SMNVEV (reference sequence). V dropped 4 bases and J dropped 5 bases, with 15 bases sitting between them. The CDR3 has 15 residues. The CDR3 nucleotides are TGTGCCAGCAGTTCACTTAAGACCATGCATCAGCCCCAGCATTTT. This gives the protein CASSSLKTMHQPQHF.

The chain recombines TRBV5-6 with TRBJ1-1; D gene ambiguous. V shed 2 bases and J shed 4 bases, with 6 bases lying between them. Germline assignment: CDR1 SGHDT and CDR2 YYEEEE. The CDR3 spans 12 residues. CDR3 coding DNA: TGTGCCAGCAGCTTTCGACGCACTGAAGCTTTCTTT. The encoded protein is CASSFRRTEAFF. The full variable domain, its missing parts supplied by reference TRBV5-6 and TRBJ1-1, is DAGVTQSPTHLIKTRGQQVTLRCSPKSGHDTVSWYQQALGQGPQFIFQYYEEEERQRGNFPDRFSGHQFPNYSSELNVNALLLGDSALYLCASSFRRTEAFFGQGTRLTVV.

The chain combines TRBV9 with TRBJ1-4; a possible D gene is TRBD1 (6 bases). The CDR3 has 15 residues. The germline V and J ends were trimmed by 7 bases and 5 bases, with 18 bases remaining between them. Germline V gene sequence: CDR1 SGDLS, CDR2 YYNGEE. This CDR3 reads CASGPGHQGNEKLFF. CDR3 coding DNA: TGTGCCAGCGGTCCGGGACACCAAGGAAATGAAAAACTGTTTTTT.

V usage is TRBV4-2 and J usage is TRBJ2-7; 7 nucleotides agree with TRBD2. V lost 4 bases to trimming and J lost 1 base; unmatched junction nucleotides: 10. Germline CDR1 reads LGHNA; CDR2 reads YNFKEQ. The CDR3 consists of 16 residues. DNA for the CDR3: TGTGCCAGCAGCCCTAGACTAGCCGCCAAGTCCTACGAGCAGTACTTC. As protein: CASSPRLAAKSYEQYF.

The V gene is TRBV7-6, the J gene TRBJ2-3; 10 nucleotides line up with TRBD2. The CDR3 runs to 16 residues. With 5 bases clipped from V and 2 bases from J, the junction kept 7 bases outside the gene matches. Germline values: CDR1 SGHVS, CDR2 FNYEAQ. CDR3 nucleotides: TGTGCCAGCAGCCTAGTAGCGGGGGGAAACACAGATACGCAGTATTTT. This codes for CASSLVAGGNTDTQYF. Together with reference TRBV7-6 and TRBJ2-3, the CDR3 gives the full variable domain: GAGVSQSPRYKVTKRGQDVALRCDPISGHVSLYWYRQALGQGPEFLTYFNYEAQQDKSGLPNDRFSAERPEGSISTLTIQRTEQRDSAMYRCASSLVAGGNTDTQYFGPGTRLTVL.

The gene calls are TRBV7-6 and TRBJ2-7, with TRBD1 identical over 8 bases. Unmatched junction bases numbered 10, after V lost 5 bases and J lost 7 bases. CDR1 is SGHVS and CDR2 is FNYEAQ in the germline V gene. CDR3 size: 14 residues. The CDR3 loop is CASSPMTGAREQYF. The CDR3 coding sequence is TGTGCCAGCAGCCCCATGACAGGGGCGAGGGAGCAGTACTTC.

The chain employs TRBV7-2 and TRBJ2-5; a possible D gene is TRBD1 (5 bases). Trimming took 1 base from V and 9 from J, leaving 9 bases between them. This CDR3 has 12 residues. CDR1 SGHTA and CDR2 FQGNSA come from the germline V gene. The chain's CDR3 is CASSLEGYAQYF. The CDR3 nucleotides are TGTGCCAGCAGCTTAGAGGGGTACGCCCAGTACTTC.

The CDR3, as DNA: TGTGCCAGCTCACTAGGTGGGATGCCGAACACTGAAGCTTTCTTT. Amino acids: CASSLGGMPNTEAFF. The chain uses TRBV18 and TRBJ1-1; D is unresolved. Trimming took off 4 bases at V and 1 base at J, with 13 bases between the two ends. Germline CDR1 reads KGHSH; CDR2 reads LQKENI. The CDR3 totals 15 residues.

The chain combines TRBV7-9 with TRBJ1-1; no clear D. Trimming removed 5 bases from V and 3 bases from J, with 10 bases in between. Germline CDR1 is SEHNR and CDR2 is FQNEAQ (reference sequence). The CDR3 extends over 13 amino acids. The CDR3 sequence: CASSGLWDTEAFF. Written as DNA, the CDR3 is TGTGCCAGCAGCGGACTGTGGGACACTGAAGCTTTCTTT.

The chain employs TRBV7-2 and TRBJ1-2; TRBD1 aligns across 9 bases. There are 15 residues in the CDR3. Germline loops: CDR1 SGHTA, CDR2 FQGNSA. Trimming removed 0 bases from V and 4 bases from J; junction bases left unmatched: 3. CDR3 in amino acids: CASSLAQGAVYGYTF. The CDR3 DNA reads TGTGCCAGCAGCTTAGCACAGGGGGCTGTCTATGGCTACACCTTC.

The chain employs TRBV30 and TRBJ2-4; D gene unclear. CDR1 and CDR2 from the germline V gene are GTSNPN and SVGIG (reference sequence). Trimming stripped 5 bases from V and 0 bases from J, with 8 bases between. The CDR3 runs 13 residues. CDR3 protein: CAWGILAKNIQYF. CDR3 DNA sequence: TGTGCCTGGGGAATCCTAGCCAAAAACATTCAGTACTTC.

The chain links TRBV30 to TRBJ1-5; D remains unclear. The CDR3 contains 13 residues. V was trimmed by 2 bases and J by 0 bases, leaving 5 bases between them. Germline loops: CDR1 GTSNPN, CDR2 SVGIG (reference sequence). The CDR3 spells CAWSIDSNQPQHF. CDR3 bases: TGTGCCTGGAGTATCGATAGCAATCAGCCCCAGCATTTT. The full variable domain, its missing parts supplied by reference TRBV30 and TRBJ1-5, is SQTIHQWPATLVQPVGSPLSLECTVEGTSNPNLYWYRQAAGRGLQLLFYSVGIGQISSEVPQNLSASRPQDRQFILSSKKLLLSDSGFYLCAWSIDSNQPQHFGDGTRLSIL.

This clone was seen once. This chain connects TRBV29-1 to TRBJ1-1, with unresolved D. This CDR3 spans 13 amino acids. Between the trimmed V and J ends, which lost 4 bases and 0 bases, there was a span of 9 bases. The V gene's germline CDR1 is SQVTM and CDR2 ANQGSEA. The chain's CDR3 is CSVARVMNTEAFF. The CDR3 DNA reads TGCAGCGTTGCACGAGTCATGAACACTGAAGCTTTCTTT.

This clone has a count of ten or more. This sequence joins TRBV9 and TRBJ1-3, with unresolved D. CDR1 SGDLS and CDR2 YYNGEE come from the germline V gene. Trimming took 6 bases from V and 4 from J, leaving 11 bases between them. The CDR3 is 13 residues long. As DNA, the CDR3 is TGTGCCAGCAAAGGACCCGAGGGAAACACCATATATTTT. This encodes CASKGPEGNTIYF.

This clone appeared a few times. The chain couples TRBV20-1 to TRBJ2-1; no clear D. The CDR3 extends over 11 amino acids. Germline V lookup: CDR1 DFQATT, CDR2 SNEGSKA (reference sequence). Trimming took 3 bases from V and 4 from J, leaving 4 bases between them. CDR3: CSASPYNEQFF. CDR3 nucleotide sequence: TGCAGTGCTAGCCCGTACAATGAGCAGTTCTTC.